These 21 T cell receptor beta chains were all obtained from the same sample, sequenced in a study of molecular identifiers for immune sequencing clone quantification. TCRdb used MiXCR to reprocess the PCR reads, holding one entry per CDR3 protein. This table has about 510,000 distinct CDR3 sequences, 20% to 25% appearing once. Material: naive CD8+ T cells from blood, with Jurkat cell RNA spiked in. Subset: FACS-sorted CD8+CD4-CCR7+CD45RA+ naive T cells. The receptor source for this set is a human donor in good health. Some libraries in this study had Jurkat cell RNA spiked in.

This clonotype has just one count. The J gene is TRBJ2-7, the V gene TRBV12-3 or TRBV12-4, with 11 bases lining up with TRBD2. The junction had 5 bases not matched to a gene; V was cut back by 7 bases and J by 3 bases. CDR3 length: 14 amino acids. The CDR3 coding sequence is TGTGCCAGCATGGGGACTAGCGGTCGCTACGAGCAGTACTTC. Its protein product is CASMGTSGRYEQYF.

For this clonotype: A much larger clone differs by one base, so this may be a read error. This chain uses TRBV27 with TRBJ1-1, with unresolved D. CDR1 and CDR2 from the germline V gene are MNHEY and SMNVEV (reference sequence). There are 13 residues in the CDR3. In DNA form, the CDR3 reads TGTGCCAGCAGTTTGGAGGGTCACCCTGAAGCTCTCTTT. Translating gives CASSLEGHPEALF.

This clonotype was seen only a few times. The chain uses TRBV10-3 and TRBJ2-3; 9 bases are shared with TRBD2. This CDR3 spans 17 amino acids. V lost 0 bases, J lost 4 bases, and 8 bases stayed unmatched. Germline values: CDR1 ENHRY, CDR2 SYGVKD. Written as DNA, the CDR3 is TGTGCCATCAGTGAGTCGTTTAGCGGGGGCCCCCCAGATACGCAGTATTTT. It yields the protein CAISESFSGGPPDTQYF.

This clonotype was counted only a few times. The genes are TRBV19 and TRBJ2-5, with TRBD2 matching over 13 bases. V shed 3 bases and J 2 bases; nucleotides not matched to a gene: 6. The CDR3 is made up of 17 amino acids. Germline V gene lookup returns CDR1 LNHDA and CDR2 SQIVND (reference sequence). The CDR3: CASSMGLAGIVQETQYF. In DNA form, the CDR3 reads TGTGCCAGTAGTATGGGACTAGCGGGAATAGTACAAGAGACCCAGTACTTC.

In regard to this clonotype: The junction departs from germline at one end; a sequencing error may be responsible. The chain has TRBV11-2 and TRBJ2-5, with TRBD2 as a possible D gene (6 bases). The CDR3 runs to 11 residues. Per the germline V gene, CDR1 is SGHAT and CDR2 is FQNNGV. CDR3 region: CAGSFGGAQYF. For the CDR3, the DNA is TGTGCCGGCAGCTTTGGAGGGGCCCAGTACTTC. Together with reference TRBV11-2 and TRBJ2-5, the CDR3 gives the full variable domain: EAGVAQSPRYKIIEKRQSVAFWCNPISGHATLYWYQQILGQGPKLLIQFQNNGVVDDSQLPKDRFSAERLKGVDSTLKIQPAKLEDSAVYLCAGSFGGAQYFGPGTRLLVL.

As for this clonotype: A single base separates this from a much larger clone, so it may be a read error. The chain has TRBV7-9 and TRBJ1-5, with a possible D match to TRBD1 (5 bases). Germline CDR1 and CDR2: SEHNR and FQNEAQ (reference sequence). Trimming removed 5 bases from V and 2 bases from J, with 16 bases in between. The CDR3 runs to 16 residues. The CDR3 bases are TGTGCCAGCAGCGGGGCTCGTTGGGGAGGCAATCAGCCCCAGCATTTT. Its protein is CASSGARWGGNQPQHF.

This chain links TRBV4-3 with TRBJ2-5, with 7 bases fitting TRBD2. This CDR3 is 15 amino acids long. J was trimmed by 5 bases and V by 1 base; bases with no gene match: 7. The germline V gene encodes CDR1 LGHNA and CDR2 YSLEER. The CDR3 nucleotides are TGCGCCAGCAGCCAAGGCGCGGGAGTCGAGGAGACCCAGTACTTC. Its translation: CASSQGAGVEETQYF.

The V and J genes are TRBV7-3 and TRBJ2-1; a possible D gene is TRBD1 (6 bases). The CDR3 is 13 amino acids. The V gene lost 5 bases and the J gene lost 8 bases, with 13 bases spanning the gap. CDR1 and CDR2 from the germline V gene are SGHTA and FQGTGA. CDR3 DNA sequence: TGTGCCAGCAGCCCGACAGGCCCGGATGAGCAGTTCTTC. Translation gives CASSPTGPDEQFF.

Many counts were recorded for this clonotype. Here the CDR3 reads CSVDGTGGPQETQYF. The CDR3 coding sequence is TGCAGCGTTGATGGGACAGGGGGCCCCCAAGAGACCCAGTACTTC. V gene TRBV29-1 combines with J gene TRBJ2-5, with 12 nucleotides matching TRBD1. There are 15 residues in the CDR3. Germline CDR1 reads SQVTM; CDR2 reads ANQGSEA. The J segment lost 1 base and the V segment lost 3 bases, leaving 3 bases of the junction unmatched.

This clonotype was seen at least ten times. The chain recombines TRBV20-1 with TRBJ2-7; 7 positions match TRBD2. V was pared by 1 base and J by 3 bases, with 12 bases of the junction left unmatched. CDR1 DFQATT and CDR2 SNEGSKA come from the germline V gene (reference sequence). This CDR3 has 16 residues. The CDR3 sequence: CSARVSGPSGGYEQYF. The CDR3 bases are TGCAGTGCTAGAGTGTCTGGACCCTCGGGGGGCTACGAGCAGTACTTC.

There are many counts of this clonotype. The chain uses TRBV4-2 and TRBJ2-4; no clear D. The CDR3 runs 16 residues. Deletions cut 0 bases from V and 9 bases from J, with 18 bases between. CDR1 and CDR2 from the germline V gene are LGHNA and YNFKEQ. This CDR3 is CASSQEFTEPKGIQYF. In DNA, the CDR3 is TGTGCCAGCAGCCAAGAGTTTACGGAACCCAAAGGCATTCAGTACTTC.

This clonotype turned up a few times. The J gene is TRBJ1-5, the V gene TRBV6-6, with D perhaps matching TRBD1 (5 bases). The germline gives CDR1 MNHNY, CDR2 SVGAGI (reference sequence). The V and J ends lost 5 bases and 0 bases respectively, with 14 bases between them. The CDR3 contains 16 residues. DNA for the CDR3: TGTGCCAGCAGTCCGGGGAGGGGTCTTAGCAATCAGCCCCAGCATTTT. Translating it yields CASSPGRGLSNQPQHF.

Note on this clonotype: Being one base from a much bigger clone, this may be a read error. V is TRBV14 and J is TRBJ1-2, with no clear D. The CDR3 length is 17 residues. Looked up from germline, CDR1 is SGHDN and CDR2 is FVKESK. The CDR3: CASSQAIEASFNYGHTF. CDR3 coding DNA: TGTGCCAGCAGCCAAGCCATCGAGGCGAGTTTTAACTATGGCCACACCTTC.

A remark on this clonotype: This may come from a read error, since a much larger clone is one base off. Because it lacks the conserved phenylalanine or tryptophan at the end, this CDR3 is likely a read error. This rearrangement joins TRBV28 to TRBJ1-2, with TRBD1 matching 8 bases. This CDR3 contains 14 residues. Germline CDR1 is MDHEN and CDR2 is SYDVKM. V dropped 3 bases and J dropped 6; count of bases not matched to a gene: 6. The CDR3 DNA reads as TGTGCCAGCAGTTTCCTGGAGACAGGGGATGGCTACACCTCC. Translating gives CASSFLETGDGYTS.

CDR3 in DNA: TGTGCCAGCAGTTTACGTTTTTTGACAGAGAGCTCCTATAATTCACCCCTCCACTTT. Translation gives CASSLRFLTESSYNSPLHF. The genes are TRBV12-3 or TRBV12-4 and TRBJ1-6; possible D gene TRBD1, 5 bases. The CDR3 runs 19 residues. The V gene lost 2 bases and the J gene lost 0 bases, with 17 bases spanning the gap.

This clonotype was observed a few times. This chain uses TRBV12-3 or TRBV12-4 with TRBJ1-3; 7 nucleotides agree with TRBD1. Losses at the gene ends were 4 bases for V and 6 bases for J; bases not matched to a gene: 9. CDR3 length equals 15 residues. CDR3 DNA sequence: TGTGCCAGCAGTTCACGTAACAGGGGCGAAAACACCATATATTTT. It encodes CASSSRNRGENTIYF.

This clonotype was seen many times. The J gene is TRBJ2-2, the V gene TRBV6-6, with a weak D call TRBD1 (5 bases). Germline V gives CDR1 MNHNY, CDR2 SVGAGI (reference sequence). The germline V and J ends were trimmed by 6 bases and 6 bases, with 14 bases remaining between them. The CDR3 totals 14 residues. The CDR3 loop is CASSLMQGPGELFF. Written as DNA, the CDR3 is TGTGCCAGCAGCCTGATGCAGGGTCCCGGGGAGCTGTTTTTT.

In the case of this clonotype: An end of the junction does not agree with germline; a read error may underlie this. V gene TRBV13 combines with J gene TRBJ2-3; D gene uncertain. The germline V gene encodes CDR1 PRHDT and CDR2 FYEKMQ (reference sequence). The length of the CDR3 is 15 residues. CDR3: CAGSSGPFGTDTQYF. The CDR3 DNA follows: TGTGCCGGCAGCTCGGGCCCCTTCGGGACAGATACGCAGTATTTT.

V gene TRBV10-2 combines with J gene TRBJ2-3; D remains unclear. V shed 0 bases and J shed 0 bases, with 10 bases lying between them. CDR1 WSHSY and CDR2 SAAADI come from the germline V gene. CDR3 length: 16 residues. In nucleotides, the CDR3 is TGCGCCAGCAGTGAGTCGTTTGACCATAGCACAGATACGCAGTATTTT. Encoded protein: CASSESFDHSTDTQYF.

This chain connects TRBV5-8 to TRBJ2-7, with 10 bases that match TRBD1. The CDR3 is 14 amino acids. Unmatched junction bases numbered 9, after V lost 5 bases and J lost 7 bases. Germline-derived CDR1 and CDR2 are SGHTS and YDEGEE. The CDR3 coding sequence is TGTGCCAGCAGTTCCGGGACAGGGGCGTGGGAGCAGTACTTC. Translated, it gives CASSSGTGAWEQYF.

This clonotype appeared a few times. This chain links TRBV5-4 with TRBJ2-1; D is unclear. This CDR3 is 12 amino acids long. The V gene lost 4 bases and the J gene lost 6 bases, with 8 bases spanning the gap. Germline CDR1 SGHNT, CDR2 YYREEE (reference sequence). The CDR3 coding sequence is TGTGCCAGCAGCGGCGACCCCAATGAGCAGTTCTTC. This sequence encodes CASSGDPNEQFF.